This TCR beta chain was identified during a study of response to subunit inactivated influenza vaccine (dated by TCRdb to between 2017 and 2018). For the wider study: Deep quantitative profiling of the T cell receptor repertoire was used in the study to follow responses to a trivalent subunit inactivated influenza vaccine. What the authors observed across the whole study: It was suggested by the authors that each seasonal influenza vaccination may recruit only a limited number of new T cells.

The sample holds many counts of this clonotype. No cognate antigen has been identified for it. Base qualities are missing; no much larger clone stands one base away. CDR1 MNHNS and CDR2 SASEGT were looked up in the germline V gene. Taken from cysteine to phenylalanine, the CDR3 has 16 residues. The only DNA kept is the CDR3, 48 bases in frame from the first base. Trimmed from V: 4 bases; trimmed from J: 5 bases; junction bases lacking a gene match: 10. Libraries came from RT-PCR. The instrument given in TCRdb is Illumina HiSeq 2500. The public reads were reanalyzed by TCRdb: fastp trimming at Q25, MiXCR alignment, in-frame beta chains only. Rows with a matching CDR3 protein are joined into one entry that keeps the most common DNA and genes. For this sample there are roughly 790,000 distinct CDR3 sequences; 21% appear just once. The ten largest clonotypes hold about 9.4% of the sample.

The V and J genes are TRBV6-1 and TRBJ2-2; 7 of the junction bases match TRBD1. The sequence came from a man aged 45-65 years who received an inactivated influenza vaccine. Donor details come from another sample of the same person, matched by shared clones. Here the sequenced sample was PBMCs from blood, taken 5 days after vaccination. For the CDR3, the sequence is CASSVQRTGRTGELFF. The base sequence is TGTGCCAGCAGTGTACAGAGGACAGGACGGACCGGGGAGCTGTTTTTT.